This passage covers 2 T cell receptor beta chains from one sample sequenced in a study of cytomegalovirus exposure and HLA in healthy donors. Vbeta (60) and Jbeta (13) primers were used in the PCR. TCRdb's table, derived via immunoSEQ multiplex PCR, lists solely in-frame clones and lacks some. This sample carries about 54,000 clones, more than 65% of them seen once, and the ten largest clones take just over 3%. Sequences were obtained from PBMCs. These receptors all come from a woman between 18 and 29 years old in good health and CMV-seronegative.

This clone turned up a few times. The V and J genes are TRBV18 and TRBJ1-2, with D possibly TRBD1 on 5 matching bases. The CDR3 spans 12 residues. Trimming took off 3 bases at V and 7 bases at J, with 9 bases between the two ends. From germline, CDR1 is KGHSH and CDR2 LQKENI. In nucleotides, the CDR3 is TGTGCCAGCTCACCCCAAACAGGTGGCTACACCTTC. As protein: CASSPQTGGYTF. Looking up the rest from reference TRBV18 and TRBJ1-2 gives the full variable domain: NAGVMQNPRHLVRRRGQEARLRCSPMKGHSHVYWYRQLPEEGLKFMVYLQKENIIDESGMPKERFSAEFPKEGPSILRIQQVVRGDSAAYFCASSPQTGGYTFGSGTRLTVV.

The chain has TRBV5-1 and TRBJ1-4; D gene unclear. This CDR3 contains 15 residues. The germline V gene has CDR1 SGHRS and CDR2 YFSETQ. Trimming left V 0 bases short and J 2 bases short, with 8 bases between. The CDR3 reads CASSLGGGTNEKLFF. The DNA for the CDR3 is TGCGCCAGCAGCTTGGGGGGAGGCACTAATGAAAAACTGTTTTTT.